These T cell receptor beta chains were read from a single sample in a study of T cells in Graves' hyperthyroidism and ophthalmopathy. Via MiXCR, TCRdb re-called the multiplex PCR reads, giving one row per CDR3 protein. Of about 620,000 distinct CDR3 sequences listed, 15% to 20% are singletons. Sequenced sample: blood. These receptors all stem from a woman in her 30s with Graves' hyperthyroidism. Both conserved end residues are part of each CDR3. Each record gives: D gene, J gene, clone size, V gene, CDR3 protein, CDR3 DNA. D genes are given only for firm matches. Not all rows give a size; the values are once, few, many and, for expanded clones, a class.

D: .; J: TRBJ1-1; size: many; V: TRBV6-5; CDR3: CASSYWERWETTEAFF; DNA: TGTGCCAGCAGTTACTGGGAAAGGTGGGAGACCACTGAAGCTTTCTTT
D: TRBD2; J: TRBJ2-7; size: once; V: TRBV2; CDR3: CASSPLAGNYEQYF; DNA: TGTGCCAGCAGTCCACTAGCGGGAAACTACGAGCAGTACTTC
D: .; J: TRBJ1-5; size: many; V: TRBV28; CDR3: CASSSFNRPQHF; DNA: TGTGCCAGCAGTTCCTTCAATCGGCCCCAGCATTTT
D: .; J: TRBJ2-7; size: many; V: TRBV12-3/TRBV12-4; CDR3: CASSLGLNVRSEQYF; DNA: TGTGCCAGCAGTTTAGGGTTGAACGTCAGGTCCGAGCAGTACTTC
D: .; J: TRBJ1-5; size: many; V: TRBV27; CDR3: CASSLQLGSQPQHF; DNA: TGTGCCAGCAGTTTACAACTCGGGAGTCAGCCCCAGCATTTT
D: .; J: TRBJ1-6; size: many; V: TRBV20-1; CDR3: CSAPIELGYNSPLHF; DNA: TGCAGTGCTCCCATCGAGTTGGGGTATAATTCACCCCTCCACTTT
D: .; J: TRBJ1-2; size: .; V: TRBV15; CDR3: CATSRDGEWTNGYTF; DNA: TGTGCCACCAGCAGAGACGGGGAATGGACAAACGGCTACACCTTC
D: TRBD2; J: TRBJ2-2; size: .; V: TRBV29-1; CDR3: CSVSAGRAGELFF; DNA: TGCAGCGTTTCGGCAGGGAGGGCCGGGGAGCTGTTTTTT
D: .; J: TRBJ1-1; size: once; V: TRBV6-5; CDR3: CASSYSWEAEAFF; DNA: TGTGCCAGCAGTTACTCCTGGGAAGCTGAAGCTTTCTTT
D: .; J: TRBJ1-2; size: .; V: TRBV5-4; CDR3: CASSQLAGRGYGYTF; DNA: TGTGCCAGCAGCCAACTCGCGGGTCGCGGGTATGGCTACACCTTC
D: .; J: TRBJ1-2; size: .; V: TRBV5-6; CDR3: CASTFGRSYGYTF; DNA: TGTGCCAGCACCTTCGGACGGAGCTATGGCTACACCTTC
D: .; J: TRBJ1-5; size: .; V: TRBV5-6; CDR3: CASSLGLYDQPQHF; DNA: TGTGCCAGCAGCTTGGGTCTATACGATCAGCCCCAGCATTTT
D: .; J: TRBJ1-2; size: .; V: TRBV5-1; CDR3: CASSTGNLGYGYTF; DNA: TGCGCCAGCAGTACAGGAAATTTGGGCTATGGCTACACCTTC
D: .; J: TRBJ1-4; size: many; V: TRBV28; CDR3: CASENSRGLQGEKLFF; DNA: TGTGCCAGCGAGAATTCTAGGGGACTTCAGGGTGAAAAACTGTTTTTT
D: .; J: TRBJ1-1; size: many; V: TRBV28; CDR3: CATQTGNTEAFF; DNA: TGTGCCACCCAAACGGGGAACACTGAAGCTTTCTTT
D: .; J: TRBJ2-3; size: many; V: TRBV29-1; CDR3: CSGSGRNTDTQYF; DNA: TGCAGCGGGTCGGGGAGAAACACAGATACGCAGTATTTT
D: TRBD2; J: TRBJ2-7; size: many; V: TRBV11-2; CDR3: CASSLGGLLGHEQYF; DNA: TGTGCCAGCAGCTTAGGGGGACTATTAGGACACGAGCAGTACTTC
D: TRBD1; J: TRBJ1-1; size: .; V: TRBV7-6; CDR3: CASSLGTGGSNTEAFF; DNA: TGTGCCAGCAGCTTAGGGACAGGGGGCTCGAACACTGAAGCTTTCTTT
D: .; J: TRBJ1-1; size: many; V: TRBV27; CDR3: CASSKGSRDLQGAFF; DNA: TGTGCCAGCAGTAAGGGTTCCCGGGACCTCCAAGGGGCTTTCTTT
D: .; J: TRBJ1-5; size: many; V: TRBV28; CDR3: CAKYREYSNQPQHF; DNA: TGTGCCAAGTACCGGGAGTATAGCAATCAGCCCCAGCATTTT
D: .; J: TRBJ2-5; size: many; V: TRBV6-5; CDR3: CASSYTYQETQYF; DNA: TGTGCCAGCAGTTACACGTACCAAGAGACCCAGTACTTC
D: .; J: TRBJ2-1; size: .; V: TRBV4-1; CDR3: CASSQYANNNEQFF; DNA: TGCGCCAGCAGCCAATATGCTAACAACAATGAGCAGTTCTTC
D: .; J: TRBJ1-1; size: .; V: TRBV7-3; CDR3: CASSLTGGPANTEAFF; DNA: TGTGCCAGCAGCTTAACGGGAGGGCCGGCGAACACTGAAGCTTTCTTT
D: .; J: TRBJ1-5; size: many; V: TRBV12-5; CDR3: CASGLGHNNQPQHF; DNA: TGTGCTAGTGGTTTAGGGCACAACAATCAGCCCCAGCATTTT
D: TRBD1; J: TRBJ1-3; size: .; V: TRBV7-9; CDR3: CASAWDSGNTIYF; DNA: TGTGCCAGCGCTTGGGACAGTGGAAACACCATATATTTT
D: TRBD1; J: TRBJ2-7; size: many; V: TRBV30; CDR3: CAWSVGDRAYEQYF; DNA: TGTGCCTGGAGCGTCGGGGACAGAGCCTACGAGCAGTACTTC
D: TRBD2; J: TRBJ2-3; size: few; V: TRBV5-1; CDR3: CASSLGGRASTDTQYF; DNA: TGCGCCAGCAGCTTGGGCGGGAGGGCTAGCACAGATACGCAGTATTTT
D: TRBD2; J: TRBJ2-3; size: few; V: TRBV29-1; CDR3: CSVERAGTSVLRGADTQYF; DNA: TGCAGCGTTGAAAGGGCCGGGACTAGCGTACTTAGGGGGGCAGATACGCAGTATTTT
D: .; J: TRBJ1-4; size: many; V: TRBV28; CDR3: CASSSQDRPREKLFF; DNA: TGTGCCAGCAGTTCTCAAGACAGGCCACGTGAAAAACTGTTTTTT
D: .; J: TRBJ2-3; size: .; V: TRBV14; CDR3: CASSQESTDTQYF; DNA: TGTGCCAGCAGCCAAGAAAGCACAGATACGCAGTATTTT
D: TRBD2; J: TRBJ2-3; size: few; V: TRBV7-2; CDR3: CASSLATSGPRGDTQYF; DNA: TGTGCCAGCAGCTTAGCAACTAGCGGCCCCCGCGGGGATACGCAGTATTTT